The 9 T cell receptor beta chains reported below all come from one sample, sequenced in a study of CD8+CD57+ T cells in acquired aplastic anemia. Sequencing was done on patients that had shown CD8+CD57+ cell expansion by flow cytometry. The template for TCR beta VDJ and CDR3 sequence profiling was genomic DNA. TCRdb passed the reads through MiXCR, listing each CDR3 protein once. The sample holds about 290,000 distinct CDR3 sequences; about three fifths are singletons and the top ten take roughly 1.2%. Sample: sorted CD4+, CD8+, or CD8+CD57+ T cells (not recorded which) from PBMCs. The receptors were gathered from a human donor with aplastic anemia.

This chain connects TRBV2 to TRBJ1-1, with D maybe TRBD1 (5 bases). Germline-derived CDR1 and CDR2 are SNHLY and FYNNEI. V was pared by 5 bases and J by 2 bases, with 15 bases between. The CDR3 covers 15 residues. Written as DNA, the CDR3 is TGTGCCAGCAGTAAAATGACAGCTCCAAACACTGAAGCTTTCTTT. It translates to CASSKMTAPNTEAFF.

This rearrangement joins TRBV14 to TRBJ1-6; TRBD1 aligns across 9 bases. V shed 4 bases and J 11 bases; nucleotides not matched to a gene: 6. The CDR3 length is 14 residues. Germline assignment: CDR1 SGHDN and CDR2 FVKESK. The CDR3 spells CASSPRDRVPPLHF. In DNA form, the CDR3 reads TGTGCCAGCAGCCCTCGGGACAGGGTGCCACCCCTCCACTTT.

CDR3 in DNA: TGTGCCAGCAGTGACCCCACTCGGGGGTCGGAGACCCAGTACTTC. Its protein product is CASSDPTRGSETQYF. V usage is TRBV2 and J usage is TRBJ2-5; TRBD2 might be the D (6 bases). The CDR3 spans 15 residues. The germline CDR1 and CDR2 sequences are SNHLY and FYNNEI. V was cut by 3 bases and J by 5 bases, with 16 bases left in between. Complete variable domain (other parts from reference TRBV2 and TRBJ2-5): EPEVTQTPSHQVTQMGQEVILRCVPISNHLYFYWYRQILGQKVEFLVSFYNNEISEKSEIFDDQFSVERPDGSNFTLKIRSTKLEDSAMYFCASSDPTRGSETQYFGPGTRLLVL.

A remark on this clonotype: A much bigger clone sits one base away, suggesting this may be a read error. This chain links TRBV5-1 with TRBJ2-3; TRBD2 agrees at 10 bases. The V gene end was trimmed by 5 bases and the J gene end by 7 bases; junction bases not matched to a gene: 13. Germline CDR1 is SGHRS and CDR2 is YFSETQ. The CDR3 covers 16 residues. CDR3: CASSAERGGMKNTQYF. The CDR3 DNA follows: TGCGCCAGCAGTGCTGAGCGGGGGGGAATGAAAAATACGCAGTATTTT.

This clonotype has only one observation. This chain connects TRBV7-3 to TRBJ2-7; 13 bases map to TRBD2. The junction had 4 bases not matched to a gene; V was cut back by 3 bases and J by 2 bases. The CDR3 spans 16 residues. Germline CDR1 reads SGHTA; CDR2 reads FQGTGA. CDR3: CASSFGTSGVPYEQYF. The DNA of the CDR3 is TGTGCCAGCAGCTTCGGGACTAGCGGGGTCCCCTACGAGCAGTACTTC.

This clonotype was counted ten times or more. V and J are TRBV10-3 and TRBJ1-2; 12 positions agree with TRBD1. V lost 11 bases to trimming and J lost 5 bases; unmatched junction nucleotides: 12. Germline V gene data show CDR1 as ENHRY and CDR2 as SYGVKD. This CDR3 is 15 amino acids long. The CDR3 nucleotides are TGTGCCTACGCCGGGACAGGGGGCGCAGATTATGGCTACACCTTC. Encoded protein: CAYAGTGGADYGYTF.

This clonotype was observed a single time. The chain links TRBV7-8 to TRBJ1-1; D unresolved. Per the germline V gene, CDR1 is SGHVS and CDR2 is FQNEAQ. The V and J ends lost 8 bases and 11 bases respectively, with 18 bases between them. CDR3 length: 12 amino acids. As DNA, the CDR3 is TGTGCCAGCGGCTCTAGCCGCCCCGGGGCTTTCTTT. Amino acid sequence: CASGSSRPGAFF. The full variable domain, completed using reference TRBV7-8 and TRBJ1-1, is GAGVSQSPRYKVAKRGQDVALRCDPISGHVSLFWYQQALGQGPEFLTYFQNEAQLDKSGLPSDRFFAERPEGSVSTLKIQRTQQEDSAVYLCASGSSRPGAFFGQGTRLTVV.

This clonotype is a singleton in its sample. The gene calls are TRBV20-1 and TRBJ2-7; D ambiguous. V was trimmed by 3 bases and J by 0 bases, leaving 9 bases between them. Per germline, CDR1 DFQATT and CDR2 SNEGSKA (reference sequence). CDR3 length: 13 amino acids. CDR3 sequence reads: CSARATTSYEQYF. The CDR3 DNA reads TGCAGTGCTAGGGCCACCACCTCCTACGAGCAGTACTTC.

DNA of the CDR3: TGTGCCACCGGGACTAGCGGGAGGACCTACAATGAGCAGTTCTTC. It is translated as CATGTSGRTYNEQFF. The chain links TRBV24-1 to TRBJ2-1; TRBD2 matches at 15 bases. CDR1 is KGHDR, CDR2 SFDVKD, per germline. The ends lost 9 bases at V and 2 bases at J; junction bases unmatched: 1. The CDR3 extends over 15 amino acids.